The 16 T cell receptor beta chains reported below all come from one sample, sequenced in a study of shared clonotypes between healthy human individuals. The assay was immunoSEQ multiplex PCR, and TCRdb's table has in-frame clones only and misses some. The profile shows around 650,000 clones, around 96% of them singletons. As defined, naive CD8 cells were CD45RO-negative and positively selected for CCR7, with terminally differentiated effector memory CD45RA+ cells excluded. The sample was naive CD8+ T cells sorted from blood. The receptors originated from a woman under 40 in good health.

V gene TRBV29-1 combines with J gene TRBJ1-1; D gene uncertain. The CDR3 totals 13 residues. Trimming cost V 3 bases and J 0 bases, with 8 bases left between them. From germline, CDR1 is SQVTM and CDR2 ANQGSEA. The CDR3 nucleotides are TGCAGCGTTGAGGGTGAGGTGAACACTGAAGCTTTCTTT. This sequence encodes CSVEGEVNTEAFF.

The gene calls are TRBV5-6 and TRBJ2-7; D might be TRBD1 (5 bases). Looked up from germline, CDR1 is SGHDT and CDR2 is YYEEEE. This CDR3 spans 14 amino acids. V was shortened by 4 bases and J by 2 bases, with 13 bases between the two germline ends. The CDR3 reads CASSHGASTYEQYF. The CDR3 DNA sequence: TGTGCCAGCAGCCATGGGGCCAGTACCTACGAGCAGTACTTC. The complete variable domain, with remaining parts taken from reference TRBV5-6 and TRBJ2-7, reads DAGVTQSPTHLIKTRGQQVTLRCSPKSGHDTVSWYQQALGQGPQFIFQYYEEEERQRGNFPDRFSGHQFPNYSSELNVNALLLGDSALYLCASSHGASTYEQYFGPGTRLTVT.

This chain connects TRBV9 to TRBJ2-7; no firm D call. Germline assignment: CDR1 SGDLS and CDR2 YYNGEE. This CDR3 contains 13 residues. V was trimmed by 4 bases and J by 3 bases, leaving 11 bases between them. The CDR3 region is CASSPADGYEQYF. CDR3 nucleotide sequence: TGTGCCAGCAGCCCGGCCGACGGCTACGAGCAGTACTTC. Full variable domain (rest looked up from reference TRBV9 and TRBJ2-7): DSGVTQTPKHLITATGQRVTLRCSPRSGDLSVYWYQQSLDQGLQFLIQYYNGEERAKGNILERFSAQQFPDLHSELNLSSLELGDSALYFCASSPADGYEQYFGPGTRLTVT.

This clone was picked up one time. One base away lies a much larger clone, so this may be a sequencing read error. The same CDR3 is also encoded by other DNA sequences in this sample. The chain joins TRBV27 to TRBJ2-7; D is ambiguous. V lost 6 bases and J 2 bases, leaving 5 bases between the germline ends. The CDR3 covers 11 residues. Germline V CDR1 and CDR2: MNHEY, SMNVEV (reference sequence). In nucleotides, the CDR3 is TGTGCCAGCAGCTCCACCTACGAGCAGTACTTC. It specifies CASSSTYEQYF.

The chain recombines TRBV7-9 with TRBJ1-2, with D tentatively TRBD1 (5 bases). CDR1 is SEHNR, CDR2 FQNEAQ, per germline (reference sequence). The V end was cut by 4 bases, the J end by 0 bases, with 15 bases between. This CDR3 contains 16 residues. The CDR3 sequence is CASSSLGGTSNYGYTF. The CDR3 coding sequence is TGTGCCAGCAGCTCCCTTGGGGGAACCTCTAACTATGGCTACACCTTC. The full variable domain, completed using reference TRBV7-9 and TRBJ1-2, is DTGVSQNPRHKITKRGQNVTFRCDPISEHNRLYWYRQTLGQGPEFLTYFQNEAQLEKSRLLSDRFSAERPKGSFSTLEIQRTEQGDSAMYLCASSSLGGTSNYGYTFGSGTRLTVV.

This chain links TRBV27 with TRBJ2-7, with D maybe TRBD1 (5 bases). CDR1 is MNHEY and CDR2 is SMNVEV in the germline V gene (reference sequence). Trimming removed 0 bases at V and 5 bases at J, with 20 bases between. The CDR3 sequence is 17 residues long. DNA of the CDR3: TGTGCCAGCAGTTTATCGGCCTCAGGGTTTGGGCCCGACGAGCAGTACTTC. Its translation is CASSLSASGFGPDEQYF.

CDR3 bases: TGTGCCAGCAGTTCCGCCCCGGGGGGCGCGTCAGATACGCAGTATTTT. Its translation is CASSSAPGGASDTQYF. The rearrangement links TRBV6-5 to TRBJ2-3, with D possibly TRBD2 on 7 matching bases. Germline V gives CDR1 MNHEY, CDR2 SVGAGI. V lost 4 bases, J lost 4 bases, and 18 bases lay in between. CDR3 length equals 16 residues.

The V and J genes are TRBV19 and TRBJ1-4; D gene uncertain. The CDR3 extends over 13 amino acids. Germline CDR1 and CDR2: LNHDA and SQIVND (reference sequence). V lost 7 bases and J 0 bases, leaving 6 bases between the germline ends. The CDR3 nucleotides read TGTGCCAGTAACGACTCAACTAATGAAAAACTGTTTTTT. It yields the protein CASNDSTNEKLFF. The full variable domain, with the rest looked up from reference TRBV19 and TRBJ1-4, is DGGITQSPKYLFRKEGQNVTLSCEQNLNHDAMYWYRQDPGQGLRLIYYSQIVNDFQKGDIAEGYSVSREKKESFPLTVTSAQKNPTAFYLCASNDSTNEKLFFGSGTQLSVL.

This clone was picked up one time. The chain uses TRBV29-1 and TRBJ2-7; the match to TRBD1 covers 8 bases. The CDR3 is 14 amino acids. Losses at the gene ends were 3 bases for V and 3 bases for J; bases not matched to a gene: 7. Germline CDR1 and CDR2: SQVTM and ANQGSEA. The CDR3 sequence: CSVDAAGGGYEQYF. CDR3 DNA: TGCAGCGTTGATGCGGCAGGGGGCGGCTACGAGCAGTACTTC.

This chain links TRBV5-4 with TRBJ2-7; the D gene could be TRBD1 or TRBD2 (5 bases each). This CDR3 is built from 13 residues. In germline, CDR1 is SGHNT, CDR2 YYREEE (reference sequence). Trimming stripped 2 bases from V and 6 bases from J, with 12 bases between. The CDR3, as DNA: TGTGCCAGCAGCTTCGGGACCCATTCCGAGCAGTACTTC. Its translation is CASSFGTHSEQYF.

This chain links TRBV25-1 with TRBJ1-3; the match to TRBD1 covers 8 bases. This CDR3 has 15 residues. V was pared by 4 bases and J by 3 bases, with 5 bases of the junction left unmatched. Germline loops: CDR1 MGHDK, CDR2 SYGVNS. CDR3 residues: CASSGHRGDGNTIYF. Written as DNA, the CDR3 is TGTGCCAGCAGTGGGCACAGGGGGGATGGAAACACCATATATTTT.

The chain combines TRBV5-4 with TRBJ2-5, with TRBD1 matching over 8 bases. Germline V CDR1 and CDR2: SGHNT, YYREEE (reference sequence). Trimming cost V 3 bases and J 2 bases; bases outside gene matches: 9. This CDR3 is built from 16 residues. The CDR3 region is CASSSWGTGLQETQYF. CDR3 DNA sequence: TGTGCCAGCAGCTCCTGGGGGACAGGACTGCAAGAGACCCAGTACTTC. The full variable domain, with the rest looked up from reference TRBV5-4 and TRBJ2-5, is ETGVTQSPTHLIKTRGQQVTLRCSSQSGHNTVSWYQQALGQGPQFIFQYYREEENGRGNFPPRFSGLQFPNYSSELNVNALELDDSALYLCASSSWGTGLQETQYFGPGTRLLVL.

On this clone: The sample contains more than one DNA sequence encoding this CDR3. The chain has TRBV28 and TRBJ2-7, with TRBD2 as a possible D gene (5 bases). Trimming left V 4 bases short and J 7 bases short, with 8 bases between. The germline CDR1 and CDR2 sequences are MDHEN and SYDVKM. The CDR3 totals 11 residues. In nucleotides, the CDR3 is TGTGCCAGCAGTTCGTCGGGAGAGCAGTACTTC. This gives the protein CASSSSGEQYF.

The gene calls are TRBV13 and TRBJ2-6; 11 nucleotides align to TRBD1. The germline gives CDR1 PRHDT, CDR2 FYEKMQ (reference sequence). V shed 6 bases and J 1 base; nucleotides not matched to a gene: 5. CDR3 length equals 17 residues. The CDR3 loop reads CASSQGQGASGANVLTF. CDR3 in DNA: TGTGCCAGCAGTCAAGGACAGGGGGCGTCTGGGGCCAACGTCCTGACTTTC.

The chain is built from TRBV10-1 and TRBJ2-3, with a possible D match to TRBD2 (6 bases). CDR1 is WNHNN, CDR2 SYGVQD, per germline (reference sequence). CDR3 length: 13 residues. Trimming took off 4 bases at V and 2 bases at J, with 7 bases between the two ends. CDR3 amino acids: CASSGDSTDTQYF. CDR3 in DNA: TGCGCCAGCAGTGGGGACTCCACAGATACGCAGTATTTT.

This chain connects TRBV29-1 to TRBJ2-4; the D gene is possibly TRBD1 (6 bases). CDR1 is SQVTM and CDR2 is ANQGSEA in the germline V gene. This CDR3 has 14 amino acids. The V end was cut by 7 bases, the J end by 6 bases, with 19 bases between. CDR3 in DNA: TGCAGCGGGGGGCCTCGCGGGCCGGGAAACATTCAGTACTTC. Amino acid sequence: CSGGPRGPGNIQYF.